This TCR beta chain was retrieved from a study of T cell responses to AZD1222 COVID-19 vaccine. Trimming took off 1 base at V and 5 bases at J, with 11 bases between the two ends. This CDR3 spans 13 amino acids. Germline CDR1 and CDR2: GTSNPN and SVGIG (reference sequence). Profiled with immunoSEQ multiplex PCR; TCRdb holds only in-frame clones, not every one. In the table there are about 110,000 clones, approximately 90% of which are singletons. The specimen was peripheral blood, collected on day 0 of AZD1222 vaccination. The source is an adult in good health. The V gene is TRBV30, the J gene TRBJ1-2; D not certain. CDR3 sequence reads: CAWSGRVGYGYTF. For the CDR3, the DNA is TGTGCCTGGAGTGGACGGGTGGGATATGGCTACACCTTC. The complete variable domain, with remaining parts taken from reference TRBV30 and TRBJ1-2, reads SQTIHQWPATLVQPVGSPLSLECTVEGTSNPNLYWYRQAAGRGLQLLFYSVGIGQISSEVPQNLSASRPQDRQFILSSKKLLLSDSGFYLCAWSGRVGYGYTFGSGTRLTVV.